The 11 T cell receptor beta chains below were found in one sample sequenced in a study of cytomegalovirus exposure and HLA in healthy donors. PCR used 60 Vbeta primers and 13 Jbeta primers. Some clones are missing from TCRdb's copy, which holds only in-frame ones; the method was immunoSEQ multiplex PCR. The table lists roughly 120,000 clones, under 85% of them singletons. Sequenced: PBMCs. The source is a young woman in good health and CMV-seronegative.

The chain joins TRBV28 to TRBJ2-3, with TRBD2 matching over 8 bases. The junction had 14 bases not matched to a gene; V was cut back by 3 bases and J by 6 bases. The CDR3 spans 17 residues. The germline V gene encodes CDR1 MDHEN and CDR2 SYDVKM. CDR3 coding DNA: TGTGCCAGCAGTTTGTTATCCGTTACGGGGGGGCGGGATACGCAGTATTTT. Translating it yields CASSLLSVTGGRDTQYF.

A single count supports this clone. The gene calls are TRBV30 and TRBJ1-1, with 7 bases identical to TRBD1. The CDR3 is 13 residues long. Germline CDR1 reads GTSNPN; CDR2 reads SVGIG (reference sequence). Unmatched junction bases numbered 4, after V lost 2 bases and J lost 4 bases. In DNA, the CDR3 is TGTGCCTGGAGTTTCGACAGGGCCACTGAAGCTTTCTTT. As protein: CAWSFDRATEAFF.

This chain uses TRBV28 with TRBJ1-2, with TRBD1 matching 9 bases. The CDR3 runs 14 residues. CDR1 is MDHEN, CDR2 SYDVKM, per germline. Unmatched junction bases numbered 7, after V lost 4 bases and J lost 7 bases. This CDR3 reads CASSYDRGEGGYTF. The CDR3 region has the DNA TGTGCCAGCAGTTATGACAGGGGGGAAGGTGGCTACACCTTC.

This chain joins TRBV9 and TRBJ1-5; D gene unclear. CDR1 and CDR2 (germline): SGDLS, YYNGEE. V lost 0 bases and J 4 bases, leaving 5 bases between the germline ends. The CDR3 loop spans 13 amino acids. CDR3 DNA: TGTGCCAGCAGCGTAGATCTGAATCAGCCCCAGCATTTT. As protein: CASSVDLNQPQHF.

The chain couples TRBV10-1 to TRBJ2-3; D unclear. Germline-derived CDR1 and CDR2 are WNHNN and SYGVQD (reference sequence). Trimming pared 0 bases from V and 4 bases from J, leaving 20 bases between. The CDR3 sequence is 18 residues long. Here the CDR3 DNA reads TGCGCCAGCAGTGAGTCGGATATGCGAGGATTTATTTCAGATACGCAGTATTTT. Translating it yields CASSESDMRGFISDTQYF.

Concerning this clone: The junction and the germline gene differ at one end; a read error may be behind it. The chain is built from TRBV18 and TRBJ1-5; D uncertain. The germline gives CDR1 KGHSH, CDR2 LQKENI. This CDR3 is 14 amino acids long. This chain's CDR3 is CAISPNTDNQPQHF. The CDR3 DNA is TGTGCCATCTCACCAAATACAGACAATCAGCCCCAGCATTTT.

V usage is TRBV27 and J usage is TRBJ2-3; 7 nucleotides align to TRBD1. Germline V gives CDR1 MNHEY, CDR2 SMNVEV (reference sequence). Trimming at V came to 5 bases and at J to 0 bases, leaving 8 bases not matched to a gene. The CDR3 spans 16 residues. CDR3: CASSLRWDRSTDTQYF. The CDR3 coding sequence is TGTGCCAGCAGTCTAAGATGGGACAGAAGCACAGATACGCAGTATTTT.

The V and J genes are TRBV18 and TRBJ1-1; tentatively, D is TRBD1 (5 bases). Germline CDR1 reads KGHSH; CDR2 reads LQKENI. The CDR3 contains 15 residues. V was clipped by 2 bases and J by 4 bases, with 14 bases between them. The CDR3: CASSPIRGESTEAFF. CDR3 DNA sequence: TGTGCCAGCTCACCAATCCGGGGGGAAAGCACTGAAGCTTTCTTT. Supplemented by reference TRBV18 and TRBJ1-1, the full variable domain reads NAGVMQNPRHLVRRRGQEARLRCSPMKGHSHVYWYRQLPEEGLKFMVYLQKENIIDESGMPKERFSAEFPKEGPSILRIQQVVRGDSAAYFCASSPIRGESTEAFFGQGTRLTVV.

Only a few counts were recorded for this clone. The V call is TRBV21-1, the J call TRBJ2-5; the DNA was not compared with TRBD2, the D call given in the table. TRBV21-1 is an annotated pseudogene. The length of the CDR3 is 15 residues. The CDR3 protein is CASSKPQRFQETQYF. The DNA of the CDR3 is TGTGCCAGCAGCAAGCCCCAGCGATTCCAAGAGACCCAGTACTTC.

V and J are TRBV4-1 and TRBJ1-3; 9 bases agree with TRBD1. The germline gives CDR1 MGHRA, CDR2 YSYEKL. The CDR3 covers 18 residues. The trim removed 1 base at V and 0 bases at J, leaving 7 bases unmatched. In DNA, the CDR3 is TGCGCCAGCAGCCAAGGAGGAGGACAGGGGAGCTCTGGAAACACCATATATTTT. This codes for CASSQGGGQGSSGNTIYF.

The gene calls are TRBV27 and TRBJ2-7; TRBD1 matches 7 bases. CDR3 length: 14 amino acids. Germline V gene lookup returns CDR1 MNHEY and CDR2 SMNVEV (reference sequence). The trim removed 7 bases at V and 2 bases at J, leaving 8 bases unmatched. In nucleotides, the CDR3 is TGTGCCAGCAACGTAGGGGGCAACGCCTACGAGCAGTACTTC. Protein: CASNVGGNAYEQYF.